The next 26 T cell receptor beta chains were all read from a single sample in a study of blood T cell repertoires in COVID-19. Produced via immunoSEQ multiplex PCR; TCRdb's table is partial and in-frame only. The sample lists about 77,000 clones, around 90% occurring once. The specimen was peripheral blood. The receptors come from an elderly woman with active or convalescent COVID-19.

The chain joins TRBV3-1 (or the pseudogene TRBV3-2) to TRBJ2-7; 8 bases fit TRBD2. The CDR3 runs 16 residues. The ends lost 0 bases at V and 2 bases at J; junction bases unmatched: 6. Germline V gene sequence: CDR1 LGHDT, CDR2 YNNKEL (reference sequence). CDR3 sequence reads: CASSQDPTSGAYEQYF. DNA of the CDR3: TGTGCCAGCAGCCAAGATCCAACTAGCGGAGCCTACGAGCAGTACTTC.

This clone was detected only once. Here the CDR3 DNA reads TGTGCCAGCAGTTACACAGGGGCCGGAGAGCAGTACTTC. Translation: CASSYTGAGEQYF. This chain uses TRBV12-3 or TRBV12-4 with TRBJ2-7, with 7 bases aligning to TRBD1. J was trimmed by 7 bases and V by 4 bases; bases with no gene match: 7. CDR3 length: 13 amino acids.

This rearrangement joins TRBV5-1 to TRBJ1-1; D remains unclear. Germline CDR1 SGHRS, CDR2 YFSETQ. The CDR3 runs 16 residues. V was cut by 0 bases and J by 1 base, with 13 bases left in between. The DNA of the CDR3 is TGCGCCAGCAGCTTGGCTCCGACGGGAGGGAACACTGAAGCTTTCTTT. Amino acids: CASSLAPTGGNTEAFF.

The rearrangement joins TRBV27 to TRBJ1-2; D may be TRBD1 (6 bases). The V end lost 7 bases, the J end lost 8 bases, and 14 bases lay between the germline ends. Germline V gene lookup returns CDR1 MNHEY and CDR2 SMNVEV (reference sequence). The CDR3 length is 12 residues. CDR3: CASKPGAGGYTF. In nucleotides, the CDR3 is TGTGCCAGCAAACCAGGGGCAGGAGGCTACACCTTC.

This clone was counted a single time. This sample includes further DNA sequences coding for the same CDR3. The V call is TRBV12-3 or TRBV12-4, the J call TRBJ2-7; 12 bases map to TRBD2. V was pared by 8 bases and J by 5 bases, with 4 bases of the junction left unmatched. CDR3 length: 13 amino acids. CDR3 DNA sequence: TGTGCCAGCCGGCTAGCGGGGGGGCACGAGCAGTACTTC. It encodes CASRLAGGHEQYF.

The CDR3 coding sequence is TGTGCCAGCAGCCCCAGGGGGCGAGACCTCAATTCACCCCTCCACTTT. It codes for CASSPRGRDLNSPLHF. The V and J genes are TRBV5-4 and TRBJ1-6; 8 positions match TRBD1. The CDR3 is 16 residues long. CDR1 is SGHNT, CDR2 YYREEE, per germline (reference sequence). V lost 4 bases and J lost 7; bases outside the gene matches: 10. Full variable domain (rest looked up from reference TRBV5-4 and TRBJ1-6): ETGVTQSPTHLIKTRGQQVTLRCSSQSGHNTVSWYQQALGQGPQFIFQYYREEENGRGNFPPRFSGLQFPNYSSELNVNALELDDSALYLCASSPRGRDLNSPLHFGNGTRLTVT.

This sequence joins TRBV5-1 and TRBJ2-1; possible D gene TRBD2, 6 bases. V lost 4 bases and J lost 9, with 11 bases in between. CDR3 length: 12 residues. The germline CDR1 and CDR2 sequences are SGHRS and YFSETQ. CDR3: CASSPPTSEQFF. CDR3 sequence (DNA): TGCGCCAGCAGCCCGCCGACTAGTGAGCAGTTCTTC.

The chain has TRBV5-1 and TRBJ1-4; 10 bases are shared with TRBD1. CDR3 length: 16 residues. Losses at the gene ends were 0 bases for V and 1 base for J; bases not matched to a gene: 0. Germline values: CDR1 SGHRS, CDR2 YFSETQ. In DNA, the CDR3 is TGCGCCAGCAGCTTGGGGGACAGGGGAACTAATGAAAAACTGTTTTTT. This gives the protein CASSLGDRGTNEKLFF.

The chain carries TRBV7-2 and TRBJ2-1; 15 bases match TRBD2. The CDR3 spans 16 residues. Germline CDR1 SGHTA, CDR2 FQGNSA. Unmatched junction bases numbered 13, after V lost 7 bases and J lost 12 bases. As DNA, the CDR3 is TGTGCCAGCAACACCCCCGGACTAGCGGGGGGGTTTGGGCAGTTCTTC. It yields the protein CASNTPGLAGGFGQFF.

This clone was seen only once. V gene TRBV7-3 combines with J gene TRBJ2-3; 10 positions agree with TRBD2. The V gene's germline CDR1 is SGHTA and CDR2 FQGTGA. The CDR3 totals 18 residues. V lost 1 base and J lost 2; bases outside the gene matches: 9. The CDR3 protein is CASSLMAGLAKYTDTQYF. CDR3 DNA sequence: TGTGCCAGCAGCTTAATGGCGGGACTAGCGAAGTACACAGATACGCAGTATTTT.

The CDR3 coding sequence is TGTGCCAGCAGCCTTGCGGGTGTAGATACGCAGTATTTT. It yields the protein CASSLAGVDTQYF. The V gene is TRBV11-1, the J gene TRBJ2-3; D is perhaps TRBD2 (5 bases). The germline V and J ends were trimmed by 5 bases and 5 bases, with 11 bases remaining between them. The CDR3 loop spans 13 amino acids. Per germline, CDR1 SGHAT and CDR2 FQDESV (reference sequence).

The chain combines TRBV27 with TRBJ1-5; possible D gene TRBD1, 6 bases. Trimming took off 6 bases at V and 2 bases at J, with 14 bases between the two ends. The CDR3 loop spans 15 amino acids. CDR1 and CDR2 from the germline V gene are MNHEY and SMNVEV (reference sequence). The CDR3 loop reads CASRLRGGGNQPQHF. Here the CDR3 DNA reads TGTGCCAGCAGGCTCAGGGGTGGGGGCAATCAGCCCCAGCATTTT.

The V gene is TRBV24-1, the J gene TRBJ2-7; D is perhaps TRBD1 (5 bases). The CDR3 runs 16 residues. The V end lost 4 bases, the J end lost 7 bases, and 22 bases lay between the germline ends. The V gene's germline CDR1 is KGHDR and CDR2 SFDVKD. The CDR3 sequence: CATSDPRRTRGGEQYF. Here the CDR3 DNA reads TGTGCCACCAGTGACCCCCGACGGACAAGAGGCGGAGAGCAGTACTTC.

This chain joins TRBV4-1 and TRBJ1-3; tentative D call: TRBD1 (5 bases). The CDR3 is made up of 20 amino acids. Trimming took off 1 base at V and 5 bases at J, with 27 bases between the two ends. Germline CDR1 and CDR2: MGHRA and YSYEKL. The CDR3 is CASSQVFVGQTQEQRNTIYF. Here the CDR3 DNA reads TGCGCCAGCAGCCAAGTTTTCGTAGGACAAACACAAGAGCAGAGAAACACCATATATTTT.

The CDR3 loop reads CASSQTGGAGNQPQHF. CDR3 bases: TGCGCCAGCAGCCAAACAGGGGGCGCTGGGAATCAGCCCCAGCATTTT. J is TRBJ1-5 and V is TRBV4-3; 9 nucleotides agree with TRBD1. CDR1 LGHNA and CDR2 YSLEER come from the germline V gene. With 2 bases clipped from V and 4 bases from J, the junction kept 6 bases outside the gene matches. The CDR3 consists of 16 residues.

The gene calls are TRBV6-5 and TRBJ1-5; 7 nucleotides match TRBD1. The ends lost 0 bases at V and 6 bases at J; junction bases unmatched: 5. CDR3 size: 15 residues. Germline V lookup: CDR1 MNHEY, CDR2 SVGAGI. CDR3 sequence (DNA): TGTGCCAGCAGTTACTCAGGACAGGTGGGTCAGCCCCAGCATTTT. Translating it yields CASSYSGQVGQPQHF.

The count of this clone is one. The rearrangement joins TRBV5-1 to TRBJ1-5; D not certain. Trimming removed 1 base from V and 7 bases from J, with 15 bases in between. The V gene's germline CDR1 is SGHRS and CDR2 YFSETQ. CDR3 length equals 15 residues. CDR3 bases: TGCGCCAGCAGCTTGAATCCGGCCCGGGGACAGCCCCAGCATTTT. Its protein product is CASSLNPARGQPQHF.

The CDR3 nucleotides are TGTGCCAGCAGTTTCCCGGGTGCGACCCAGTACTTC. Translating gives CASSFPGATQYF. The gene calls are TRBV28 and TRBJ2-5; D gene unclear. Looked up from germline, CDR1 is MDHEN and CDR2 is SYDVKM. The length of the CDR3 is 12 residues. Between the trimmed V and J ends, which lost 3 bases and 7 bases, there was a span of 9 bases.

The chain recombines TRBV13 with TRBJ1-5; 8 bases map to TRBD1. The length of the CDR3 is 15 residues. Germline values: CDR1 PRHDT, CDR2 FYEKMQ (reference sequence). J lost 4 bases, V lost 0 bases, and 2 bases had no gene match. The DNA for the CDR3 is TGTGCCAGCAGCTTAGGACAGGGGGGGAATCAGCCCCAGCATTTT. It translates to CASSLGQGGNQPQHF.

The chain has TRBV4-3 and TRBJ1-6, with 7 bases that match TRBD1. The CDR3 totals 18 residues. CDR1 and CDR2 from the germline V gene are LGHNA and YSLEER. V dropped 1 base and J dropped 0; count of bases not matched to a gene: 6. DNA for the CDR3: TGCGCCAGCAGCCAAGTTCCGACAGGGAGCTCCTATAATTCACCCCTCCACTTT. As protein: CASSQVPTGSSYNSPLHF.

CDR3 in DNA: TGTGCCAGCAGTTTGAGACAGGCGCATGAGCAGTTCTTC. It yields the protein CASSLRQAHEQFF. V gene TRBV28 combines with J gene TRBJ2-1, with D tentatively TRBD1 (6 bases). Germline V lookup: CDR1 MDHEN, CDR2 SYDVKM. V lost 3 bases and J lost 8, with 11 bases in between. This CDR3 has 13 residues.

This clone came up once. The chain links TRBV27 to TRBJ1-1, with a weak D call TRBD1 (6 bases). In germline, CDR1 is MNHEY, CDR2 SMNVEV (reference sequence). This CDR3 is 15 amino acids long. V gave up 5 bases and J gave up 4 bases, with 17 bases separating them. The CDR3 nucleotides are TGTGCCAGCAGTCCCCCGGGACGAGGGGGCACTGAAGCTTTCTTT. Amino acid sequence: CASSPPGRGGTEAFF.

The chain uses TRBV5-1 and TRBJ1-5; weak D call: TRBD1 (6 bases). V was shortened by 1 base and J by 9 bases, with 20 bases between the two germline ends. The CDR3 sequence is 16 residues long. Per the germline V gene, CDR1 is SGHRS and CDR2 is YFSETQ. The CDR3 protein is CASSLTAGALPSPQHF. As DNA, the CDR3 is TGCGCCAGCAGCTTGACCGCAGGGGCTCTCCCTTCGCCCCAGCATTTT. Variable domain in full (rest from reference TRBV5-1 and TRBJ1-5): KAGVTQTPRYLIKTRGQQVTLSCSPISGHRSVSWYQQTPGQGLQFLFEYFSETQRNKGNFPGRFSGRQFSNSRSEMNVSTLELGDSALYLCASSLTAGALPSPQHFGDGTRLSIL.

In nucleotides, the CDR3 is TGTGCCACCAGTGCTCAGGGGGCTAGCACAGATACGCAGTATTTT. This sequence encodes CATSAQGASTDTQYF. The rearrangement joins TRBV24-1 to TRBJ2-3, with 8 bases fitting TRBD1. CDR1 is KGHDR and CDR2 is SFDVKD in the germline V gene. The ends lost 5 bases at V and 0 bases at J; junction bases unmatched: 3. The CDR3 totals 15 residues.

The CDR3 spells CASSTGQGGGYGYTF. The CDR3 DNA reads TGTGCCAGTAGTACCGGACAGGGAGGGGGCTATGGCTACACCTTC. The chain carries TRBV19 and TRBJ1-2; 8 bases map to TRBD1. J was trimmed by 4 bases and V by 4 bases; bases with no gene match: 8. Germline-derived CDR1 and CDR2 are LNHDA and SQIVND (reference sequence). The CDR3 is 15 residues long.

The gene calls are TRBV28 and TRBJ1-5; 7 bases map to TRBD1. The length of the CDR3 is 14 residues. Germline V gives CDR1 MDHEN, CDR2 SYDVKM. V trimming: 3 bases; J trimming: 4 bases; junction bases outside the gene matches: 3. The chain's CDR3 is CASSLRDSNQPQHF. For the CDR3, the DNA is TGTGCCAGCAGTTTGCGGGACAGTAATCAGCCCCAGCATTTT.